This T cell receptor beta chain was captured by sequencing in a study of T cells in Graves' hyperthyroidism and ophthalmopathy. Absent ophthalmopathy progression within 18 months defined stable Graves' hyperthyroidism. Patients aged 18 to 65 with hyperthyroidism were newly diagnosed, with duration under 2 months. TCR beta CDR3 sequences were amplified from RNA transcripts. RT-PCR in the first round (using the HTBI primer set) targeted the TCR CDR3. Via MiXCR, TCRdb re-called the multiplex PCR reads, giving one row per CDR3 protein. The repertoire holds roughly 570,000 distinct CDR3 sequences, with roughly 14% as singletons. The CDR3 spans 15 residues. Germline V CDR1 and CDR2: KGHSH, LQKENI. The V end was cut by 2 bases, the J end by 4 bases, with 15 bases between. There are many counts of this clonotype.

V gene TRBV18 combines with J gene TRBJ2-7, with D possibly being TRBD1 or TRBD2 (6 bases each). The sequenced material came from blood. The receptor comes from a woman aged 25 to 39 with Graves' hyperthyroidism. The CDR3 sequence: CASSPRSGGGYEQYF. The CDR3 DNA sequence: TGTGCCAGCTCACCAAGGAGCGGAGGGGGATACGAGCAGTACTTC. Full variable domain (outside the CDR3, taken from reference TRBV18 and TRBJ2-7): NAGVMQNPRHLVRRRGQEARLRCSPMKGHSHVYWYRQLPEEGLKFMVYLQKENIIDESGMPKERFSAEFPKEGPSILRIQQVVRGDSAAYFCASSPRSGGGYEQYFGPGTRLTVT.